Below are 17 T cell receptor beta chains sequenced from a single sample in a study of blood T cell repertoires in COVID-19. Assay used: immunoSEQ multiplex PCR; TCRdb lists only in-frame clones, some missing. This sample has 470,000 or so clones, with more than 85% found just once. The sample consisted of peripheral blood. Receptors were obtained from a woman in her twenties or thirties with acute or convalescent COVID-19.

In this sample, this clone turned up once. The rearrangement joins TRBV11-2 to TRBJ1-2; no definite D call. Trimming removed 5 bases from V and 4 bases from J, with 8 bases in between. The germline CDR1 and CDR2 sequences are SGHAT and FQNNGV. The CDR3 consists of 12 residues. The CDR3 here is CASSPEGYGYTF. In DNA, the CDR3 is TGTGCCAGCAGCCCCGAGGGCTATGGCTACACCTTC. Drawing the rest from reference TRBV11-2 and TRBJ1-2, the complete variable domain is EAGVAQSPRYKIIEKRQSVAFWCNPISGHATLYWYQQILGQGPKLLIQFQNNGVVDDSQLPKDRFSAERLKGVDSTLKIQPAKLEDSAVYLCASSPEGYGYTFGSGTRLTVV.

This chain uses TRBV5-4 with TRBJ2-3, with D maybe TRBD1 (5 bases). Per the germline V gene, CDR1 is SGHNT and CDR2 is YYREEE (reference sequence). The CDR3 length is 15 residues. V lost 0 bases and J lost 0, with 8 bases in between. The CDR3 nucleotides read TGTGCCAGCAGCTTGGCGGCAGGGAGCACAGATACGCAGTATTTT. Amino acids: CASSLAAGSTDTQYF.

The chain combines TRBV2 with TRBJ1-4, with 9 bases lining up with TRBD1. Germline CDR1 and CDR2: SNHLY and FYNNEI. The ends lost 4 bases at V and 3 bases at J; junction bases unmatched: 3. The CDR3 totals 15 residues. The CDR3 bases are TGTGCCAGCAGTGGACAGGGGGTGCCTAATGAAAAACTGTTTTTT. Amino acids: CASSGQGVPNEKLFF.

The CDR3 sequence: CASSGAGTDTQYF. The CDR3, as DNA: TGTGCCAGCAGTGGAGCCGGCACAGATACGCAGTATTTT. The V and J genes are TRBV28 and TRBJ2-3; D is undetermined. The length of the CDR3 is 13 residues. The V end lost 5 bases, the J end lost 1 base, and 7 bases lay between the germline ends. Germline-derived CDR1 and CDR2 are MDHEN and SYDVKM.

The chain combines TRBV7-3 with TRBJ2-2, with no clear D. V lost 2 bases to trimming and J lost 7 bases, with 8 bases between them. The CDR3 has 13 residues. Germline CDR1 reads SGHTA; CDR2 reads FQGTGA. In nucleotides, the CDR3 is TGTGCCAGCAGCTTATATCTTTTCGGGGAGCTGTTTTTT. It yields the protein CASSLYLFGELFF.

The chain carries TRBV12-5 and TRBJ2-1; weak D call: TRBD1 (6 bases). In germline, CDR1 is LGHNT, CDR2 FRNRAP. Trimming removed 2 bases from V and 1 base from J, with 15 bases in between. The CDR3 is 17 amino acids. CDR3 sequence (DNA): TGTGCTAGTGGTTTGACACAGGGAATTATATCCTACAATGAGCAGTTCTTC. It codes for CASGLTQGIISYNEQFF.

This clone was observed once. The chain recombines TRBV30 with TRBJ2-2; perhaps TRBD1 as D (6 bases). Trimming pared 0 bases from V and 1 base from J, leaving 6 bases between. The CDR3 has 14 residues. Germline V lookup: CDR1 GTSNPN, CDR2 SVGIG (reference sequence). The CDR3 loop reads CAWSVQGNTGELFF. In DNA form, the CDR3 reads TGTGCCTGGAGTGTACAGGGGAACACCGGGGAGCTGTTTTTT.

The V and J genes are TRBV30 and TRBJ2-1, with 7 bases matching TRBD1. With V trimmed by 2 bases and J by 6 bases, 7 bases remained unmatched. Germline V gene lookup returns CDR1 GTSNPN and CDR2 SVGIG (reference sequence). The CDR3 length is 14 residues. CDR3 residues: CAWSSKTGINEQFF. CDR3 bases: TGTGCCTGGAGTTCAAAGACAGGGATCAATGAGCAGTTCTTC. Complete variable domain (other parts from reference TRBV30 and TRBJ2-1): SQTIHQWPATLVQPVGSPLSLECTVEGTSNPNLYWYRQAAGRGLQLLFYSVGIGQISSEVPQNLSASRPQDRQFILSSKKLLLSDSGFYLCAWSSKTGINEQFFGPGTRLTVL.

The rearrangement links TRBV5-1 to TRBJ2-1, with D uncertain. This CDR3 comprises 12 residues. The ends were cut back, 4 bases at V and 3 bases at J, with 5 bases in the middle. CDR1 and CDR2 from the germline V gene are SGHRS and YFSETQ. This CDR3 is CASSTDYNEQFF. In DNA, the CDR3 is TGCGCCAGCAGCACAGACTACAATGAGCAGTTCTTC.

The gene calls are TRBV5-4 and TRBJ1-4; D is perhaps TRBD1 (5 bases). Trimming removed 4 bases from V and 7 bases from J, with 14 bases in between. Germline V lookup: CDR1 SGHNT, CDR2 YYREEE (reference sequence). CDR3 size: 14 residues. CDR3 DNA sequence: TGTGCCAGCAGCGCGGGGGGTACCGGTGAAAAACTGTTTTTT. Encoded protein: CASSAGGTGEKLFF.

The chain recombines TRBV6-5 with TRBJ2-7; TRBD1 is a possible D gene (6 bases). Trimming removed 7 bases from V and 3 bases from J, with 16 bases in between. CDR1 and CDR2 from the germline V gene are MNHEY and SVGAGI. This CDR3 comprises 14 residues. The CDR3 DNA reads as TGTGCCAGCAAGGTCGGGCCAGGGGTCTACGAGCAGTACTTC. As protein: CASKVGPGVYEQYF.

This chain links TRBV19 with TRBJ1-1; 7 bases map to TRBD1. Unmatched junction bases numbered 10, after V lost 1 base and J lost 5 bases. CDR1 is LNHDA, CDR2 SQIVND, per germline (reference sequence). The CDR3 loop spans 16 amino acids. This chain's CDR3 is CASSIAYEGAGTEAFF. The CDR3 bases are TGTGCCAGTAGTATAGCATATGAGGGGGCCGGAACTGAAGCTTTCTTT.

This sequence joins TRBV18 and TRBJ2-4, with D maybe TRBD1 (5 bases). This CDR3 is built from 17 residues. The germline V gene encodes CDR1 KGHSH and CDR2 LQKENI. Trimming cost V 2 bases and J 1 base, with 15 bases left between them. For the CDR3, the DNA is TGTGCCAGCTCACCAAATTTTGGGGCGGTGGCCAAAAACATTCAGTACTTC. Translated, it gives CASSPNFGAVAKNIQYF.

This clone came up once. In DNA, the CDR3 is TGTGCCTGGAGTGGGGACAGGGTAGGCGAGCAGTACTTC. This gives the protein CAWSGDRVGEQYF. V and J are TRBV30 and TRBJ2-7, with 9 nucleotides matching TRBD1. CDR1 GTSNPN and CDR2 SVGIG come from the germline V gene (reference sequence). The CDR3 has 13 residues. The V and J ends lost 1 base and 6 bases, in that order; junction bases with no gene match: 4. The entire variable domain, with the rest obtained from reference TRBV30 and TRBJ2-7, is as follows: SQTIHQWPATLVQPVGSPLSLECTVEGTSNPNLYWYRQAAGRGLQLLFYSVGIGQISSEVPQNLSASRPQDRQFILSSKKLLLSDSGFYLCAWSGDRVGEQYFGPGTRLTVT.

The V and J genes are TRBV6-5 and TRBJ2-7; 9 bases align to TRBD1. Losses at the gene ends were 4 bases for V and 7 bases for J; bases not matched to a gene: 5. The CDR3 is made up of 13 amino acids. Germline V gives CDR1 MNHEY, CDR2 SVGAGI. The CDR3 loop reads CASSWTGVREQYF. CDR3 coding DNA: TGTGCCAGCAGTTGGACAGGGGTAAGGGAGCAGTACTTC.

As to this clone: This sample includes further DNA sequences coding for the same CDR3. DNA for the CDR3: TGTGCCAGCAGCTTGGAAGGGGCTCAGCCCCAGCATTTT. Its translation is CASSLEGAQPQHF. The chain carries TRBV7-9 and TRBJ1-5, with D maybe TRBD1 (5 bases). The CDR3 is 13 residues long. V was cut by 3 bases and J by 6 bases, with 9 bases left in between. Germline assignment: CDR1 SEHNR and CDR2 FQNEAQ (reference sequence).

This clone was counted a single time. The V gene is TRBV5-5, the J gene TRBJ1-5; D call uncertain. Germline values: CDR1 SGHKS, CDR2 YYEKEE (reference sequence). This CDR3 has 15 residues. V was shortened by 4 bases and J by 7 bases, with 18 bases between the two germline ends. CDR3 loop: CASSPYEGRSQPQHF. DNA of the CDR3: TGTGCCAGCAGCCCGTATGAGGGTCGTTCCCAGCCCCAGCATTTT.